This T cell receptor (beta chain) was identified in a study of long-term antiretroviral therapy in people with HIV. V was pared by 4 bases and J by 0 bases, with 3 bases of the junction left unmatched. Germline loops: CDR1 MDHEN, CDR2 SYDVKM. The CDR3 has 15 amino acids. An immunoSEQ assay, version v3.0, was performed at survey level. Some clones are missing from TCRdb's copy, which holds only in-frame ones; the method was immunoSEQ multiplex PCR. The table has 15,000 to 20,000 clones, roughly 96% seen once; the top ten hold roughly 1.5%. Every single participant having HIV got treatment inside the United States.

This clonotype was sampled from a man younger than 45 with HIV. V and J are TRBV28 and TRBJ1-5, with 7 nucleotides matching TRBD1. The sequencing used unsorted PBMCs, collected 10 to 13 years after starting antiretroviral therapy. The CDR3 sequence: CASSSTGYSNQPQHF. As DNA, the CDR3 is TGTGCCAGCAGTTCGACAGGGTATAGCAATCAGCCCCAGCATTTT.